These 29 T cell receptor beta chains were sequenced from one sample in a study of blood T cell repertoires in COVID-19. Assay: immunoSEQ multiplex PCR; the TCRdb copy retains only in-frame clones and omits some. The data show under 200,000 clones, about 86% seen once. The sample comprised PBMCs or T cells enriched from blood (not recorded which). Receptor source: a man aged 50 to 59 who had recovered from COVID-19.

This sequence joins TRBV28 and TRBJ1-2; TRBD1 aligns across 7 bases. V lost 6 bases to trimming and J lost 8 bases; unmatched junction nucleotides: 12. The CDR3 has 14 residues. Per the germline V gene, CDR1 is MDHEN and CDR2 is SYDVKM. The CDR3 spells CASRTQGVRAGYTF. The CDR3 region has the DNA TGTGCCAGCAGGACGCAGGGGGTTCGCGCCGGCTACACCTTC.

This clone showed up just a few times. This chain links TRBV5-6 with TRBJ1-2, with D unresolved. Germline V gene sequence: CDR1 SGHDT, CDR2 YYEEEE. This CDR3 has 15 residues. Between the trimmed V and J ends, which lost 3 bases and 4 bases, there was a span of 16 bases. CDR3 bases: TGTGCCAGCAGCTCCAGTGACATTGTGGGCTATGGCTACACCTTC. Its protein product is CASSSSDIVGYGYTF.

The V call is TRBV11-2, the J call TRBJ2-7; 8 nucleotides match TRBD1. The CDR3 covers 14 residues. From germline, CDR1 is SGHAT and CDR2 FQNNGV. After removal of 1 base from V and 5 bases from J, the junction contained 4 bases not matched to a gene. CDR3 amino acids: CASSLGTGNHEQYF. DNA for the CDR3: TGTGCCAGCAGCTTAGGGACAGGGAACCACGAGCAGTACTTC.

The rearrangement joins TRBV19 to TRBJ1-2; 7 nucleotides agree with TRBD1. The CDR3 spans 15 residues. The V and J ends lost 3 bases and 4 bases, in that order; junction bases with no gene match: 8. Germline CDR1 and CDR2: LNHDA and SQIVND (reference sequence). The CDR3: CASSILRQGGYGYTF. The CDR3 DNA sequence: TGTGCCAGTAGTATCCTAAGACAGGGAGGCTATGGCTACACCTTC.

This clone was detected only a few times. The chain employs TRBV5-4 and TRBJ2-7, with 8 positions matching TRBD2. Germline V gives CDR1 SGHNT, CDR2 YYREEE (reference sequence). V lost 4 bases, J lost 5 bases, and 8 bases stayed unmatched. The CDR3 contains 14 residues. CDR3: CASSPGLGGNEQYF. CDR3 nucleotides: TGTGCCAGCAGCCCGGGACTAGGAGGTAACGAGCAGTACTTC.

This sequence joins TRBV2 and TRBJ2-3; D possibly corresponds to TRBD1 (6 bases). V was pared by 8 bases and J by 5 bases, with 14 bases between. The CDR3 sequence is 13 residues long. The germline V gene encodes CDR1 SNHLY and CDR2 FYNNEI. The CDR3 here is CASQGSRGDTQYF. In nucleotides, the CDR3 is TGTGCCAGCCAGGGGTCACGGGGAGATACGCAGTATTTT.

This rearrangement joins TRBV27 to TRBJ1-1, with D possibly TRBD1 on 6 matching bases. The V gene's germline CDR1 is MNHEY and CDR2 SMNVEV (reference sequence). The CDR3 runs 15 residues. Deletions cut 6 bases from V and 1 base from J, with 15 bases between. The CDR3 DNA reads TGTGCCAGCAGCCCGGGGGGCGGGGGGAACACTGAAGCTTTCTTT. Protein sequence: CASSPGGGGNTEAFF.

This chain connects TRBV21-1 to TRBJ2-2; the table's TRBD1 call for D was not verified on the DNA. TRBV21-1 is shown as a pseudogene. The CDR3 is 17 residues long. The CDR3 bases are TGTGCCAGCAGCAAAGGCGACAGGGGCTTGAACACCGGGGAGCTGTTTTTT. Translated, it gives CASSKGDRGLNTGELFF.

The chain has TRBV27 and TRBJ2-4; D gene uncertain. Germline CDR1 MNHEY, CDR2 SMNVEV (reference sequence). V was pared by 7 bases and J by 2 bases, with 12 bases between. The CDR3 contains 14 residues. The CDR3 protein is CASKLSGSKNIQYF. CDR3 DNA sequence: TGTGCCAGCAAGCTCTCCGGTTCCAAAAACATTCAGTACTTC.

The chain has TRBV7-2 and TRBJ1-2; D is perhaps TRBD1 (5 bases). Germline CDR1 and CDR2: SGHTA and FQGNSA. V was trimmed by 2 bases and J by 10 bases, leaving 14 bases between them. The CDR3 length is 13 residues. The CDR3 spells CASSLPGGWFYTF. The CDR3 DNA follows: TGTGCCAGCAGCTTACCGGGGGGGTGGTTCTACACCTTC. Supplemented by reference TRBV7-2 and TRBJ1-2, the full variable domain reads GAGVSQSPSNKVTEKGKDVELRCDPISGHTALYWYRQSLGQGLEFLIYFQGNSAPDKSGLPSDRFSAERTGGSVSTLTIQRTQQEDSAVYLCASSLPGGWFYTFGSGTRLTVV.

The chain couples TRBV5-1 to TRBJ2-7; 7 bases match TRBD2. Per the germline V gene, CDR1 is SGHRS and CDR2 is YFSETQ. Trimming removed 3 bases from V and 5 bases from J; junction bases left unmatched: 8. This CDR3 comprises 14 residues. CDR3 sequence: CASSWEAGLNEQYF. The CDR3 coding sequence is TGCGCCAGCAGCTGGGAAGCGGGGCTGAACGAGCAGTACTTC.

The chain joins TRBV15 to TRBJ1-1; TRBD1 might be the D (6 bases). The V and J ends lost 0 bases and 4 bases respectively, with 6 bases between them. CDR3 length: 13 residues. The germline CDR1 and CDR2 sequences are LNHNV and YYDKDF (reference sequence). The CDR3 sequence: CATSREGGTEAFF. CDR3 DNA: TGTGCCACCAGCAGAGAAGGGGGCACTGAAGCTTTCTTT.

This clone turned up a few times. The DNA for the CDR3 is TGTGCCAGCAGCCGGAGGTCTGTTCACTATGGCTACACCTTC. Translation gives CASSRRSVHYGYTF. The V and J genes are TRBV6-5 and TRBJ1-2, with D unclear. V lost 6 bases and J 3 bases, leaving 14 bases between the germline ends. CDR3 length: 14 residues. Per the germline V gene, CDR1 is MNHEY and CDR2 is SVGAGI.

This clone was detected many times. V and J are TRBV5-5 and TRBJ2-1; 8 bases line up with TRBD1. The germline V gene has CDR1 SGHKS and CDR2 YYEKEE (reference sequence). The junction had 5 bases not matched to a gene; V was cut back by 1 base and J by 2 bases. This CDR3 spans 16 amino acids. The CDR3: CASSLYVTGAYNEQFF. CDR3 coding DNA: TGTGCCAGCAGCTTGTATGTGACAGGGGCCTACAATGAGCAGTTCTTC. The full variable domain, its missing parts supplied by reference TRBV5-5 and TRBJ2-1, is DAGVTQSPTHLIKTRGQQVTLRCSPISGHKSVSWYQQVLGQGPQFIFQYYEKEERGRGNFPDRFSARQFPNYSSELNVNALLLGDSALYLCASSLYVTGAYNEQFFGPGTRLTVL.

This chain links TRBV19 with TRBJ2-3, with 7 bases aligning to TRBD1. With V trimmed by 4 bases and J by 2 bases, 3 bases remained unmatched. The length of the CDR3 is 14 residues. Per germline, CDR1 LNHDA and CDR2 SQIVND (reference sequence). The CDR3 nucleotides read TGTGCCAGTAGTAGGGACAGATACACAGATACGCAGTATTTT. Translating gives CASSRDRYTDTQYF.

This rearrangement joins TRBV29-1 to TRBJ2-3; the D gene is possibly TRBD1 (6 bases). Germline V lookup: CDR1 SQVTM, CDR2 ANQGSEA. Trimming removed 4 bases from V and 3 bases from J, with 8 bases in between. There are 12 residues in the CDR3. The CDR3 nucleotides read TGCAGCGTTGTTAGGGGGACAGATACGCAGTATTTT. Translating it yields CSVVRGTDTQYF.

This clone was seen a single time. The chain has TRBV7-9 and TRBJ2-1, with 10 bases fitting TRBD2. V lost 5 bases, J lost 2 bases, and 3 bases stayed unmatched. The germline CDR1 and CDR2 sequences are SEHNR and FQNEAQ (reference sequence). The CDR3 extends over 15 amino acids. Written as DNA, the CDR3 is TGTGCCAGCAGCCAAACTAGCGGGACCTACAATGAGCAGTTCTTC. As protein: CASSQTSGTYNEQFF. The full variable domain, completed using reference TRBV7-9 and TRBJ2-1, is DTGVSQNPRHKITKRGQNVTFRCDPISEHNRLYWYRQTLGQGPEFLTYFQNEAQLEKSRLLSDRFSAERPKGSFSTLEIQRTEQGDSAMYLCASSQTSGTYNEQFFGPGTRLTVL.

The genes are TRBV6-2 or TRBV6-3 and TRBJ1-1; no definite D call. Germline-derived CDR1 and CDR2 are MNHEY and SVGEGT. The V gene lost 4 bases and the J gene lost 4 bases, with 7 bases spanning the gap. The CDR3 is 12 amino acids. The DNA for the CDR3 is TGTGCCAGCAGTTCCCTATTCACTGAAGCTTTCTTT. It yields the protein CASSSLFTEAFF.

The V and J genes are TRBV5-4 and TRBJ1-3, with D perhaps TRBD1 (6 bases). Trimming left V 5 bases short and J 0 bases short, with 12 bases between. The CDR3 totals 15 residues. Germline V CDR1 and CDR2: SGHNT, YYREEE (reference sequence). The CDR3 DNA sequence: TGTGCCAGCAGTTCCCGGACAGACTCTGGAAACACCATATATTTT. This gives the protein CASSSRTDSGNTIYF.

The chain combines TRBV7-2 with TRBJ1-6, with D unclear. The CDR3 has 13 amino acids. The V end was cut by 3 bases, the J end by 8 bases, with 8 bases between. The V gene's germline CDR1 is SGHTA and CDR2 FQGNSA. CDR3 sequence: CASSFERDSPLHF. DNA of the CDR3: TGTGCCAGCAGCTTCGAGAGGGATTCACCCCTCCACTTT.

The genes are TRBV19 and TRBJ1-4; 7 positions agree with TRBD1. V was clipped by 6 bases and J by 6 bases; unmatched bases: 7. Germline assignment: CDR1 LNHDA and CDR2 SQIVND (reference sequence). This CDR3 spans 14 amino acids. CDR3 amino acids: CASRSRGRDEKLFF. The CDR3, as DNA: TGTGCCAGTAGATCGAGGGGGCGGGATGAAAAACTGTTTTTT.

This clone was detected many times. This sequence joins TRBV13 and TRBJ1-2; 7 bases match TRBD1. CDR1 is PRHDT, CDR2 FYEKMQ, per germline (reference sequence). J was trimmed by 4 bases and V by 1 base; bases with no gene match: 12. The CDR3 spans 17 residues. Here the CDR3 reads CASSLALYPAGGYGYTF. Here the CDR3 DNA reads TGTGCCAGCAGCTTAGCCCTTTACCCCGCAGGGGGCTATGGCTACACCTTC.

V is TRBV6-5 and J is TRBJ1-1, with D maybe TRBD1 (6 bases). This CDR3 spans 14 amino acids. Germline CDR1 MNHEY, CDR2 SVGAGI. Trimming took 6 bases from V and 0 from J, leaving 11 bases between them. This CDR3 reads CASRRQELNTEAFF. DNA of the CDR3: TGTGCCAGCAGAAGACAGGAATTGAACACTGAAGCTTTCTTT.

V gene TRBV5-1 combines with J gene TRBJ1-6; 9 bases map to TRBD1. Germline assignment: CDR1 SGHRS and CDR2 YFSETQ. V dropped 0 bases and J dropped 7; count of bases not matched to a gene: 8. This CDR3 has 17 residues. In nucleotides, the CDR3 is TGCGCCAGCAGCTTGGCCGGGGGACAGGGAAGGAATTCACCCCTCCACTTT. Translating gives CASSLAGGQGRNSPLHF.

The chain carries TRBV6-2 or TRBV6-3 and TRBJ2-3; no firm D call. The CDR3 has 14 residues. The V gene's germline CDR1 is MNHEY and CDR2 SVGEGT. V was pared by 6 bases and J by 0 bases, with 10 bases between. The CDR3 DNA sequence: TGTGCCAGCAGCCACGCCGGGAGCACAGATACGCAGTATTTT. Translating gives CASSHAGSTDTQYF.

The chain recombines TRBV10-3 with TRBJ1-1; TRBD1 is a possible D gene (5 bases). This CDR3 has 13 amino acids. Germline V lookup: CDR1 ENHRY, CDR2 SYGVKD. Trimming cost V 4 bases and J 4 bases, with 10 bases left between them. CDR3 amino acids: CAISADGGTEAFF. CDR3 nucleotide sequence: TGTGCCATCAGTGCTGACGGGGGCACTGAAGCTTTCTTT.

The table lists this clone with a count of one. The chain is built from TRBV5-4 and TRBJ1-4; 7 positions match TRBD1. This CDR3 comprises 15 residues. J gave up 4 bases and V 0 bases, and 3 bases lay outside the gene matches. Germline V gives CDR1 SGHNT, CDR2 YYREEE (reference sequence). The CDR3 loop reads CASSLGGTVNEKLFF. CDR3 in DNA: TGTGCCAGCAGCTTGGGCGGGACAGTTAATGAAAAACTGTTTTTT.

The chain uses TRBV4-2 and TRBJ1-6; the D gene is possibly TRBD1 (6 bases). Germline assignment: CDR1 LGHNA and CDR2 YNFKEQ. This CDR3 spans 16 amino acids. Trimming removed 3 bases from V and 9 bases from J, with 18 bases in between. CDR3 region: CASSQVQGVNGSPLHF. The CDR3 DNA sequence: TGTGCCAGCAGCCAGGTACAGGGAGTCAATGGTTCACCCCTCCACTTT.

The V gene is TRBV29-1, the J gene TRBJ1-3; TRBD1 aligns across 7 bases. The junction had 0 bases not matched to a gene; V was cut back by 5 bases and J by 2 bases. This CDR3 comprises 12 residues. Per the germline V gene, CDR1 is SQVTM and CDR2 is ANQGSEA. Here the CDR3 DNA reads TGCAGCGTTCAGGGGGCTGGAAACACCATATATTTT. It is translated as CSVQGAGNTIYF.